This T cell receptor beta chain was found in a study of blood T cell repertoires in COVID-19. Across the whole study: COVID-19 samples, acute and convalescent, were from the United States, Italy and Spain. T cells, B-cell-depleted T cells, or PBMCs provided the cDNA or gDNA that served as material.

Original data processing: Estimation of nucleated cell counts relied on the amplification of reference gene primers. The protocol was immunoSEQ multiplex PCR, while the TCRdb copy is restricted to in-frame clones and leaves out a portion. V, J and clone size are taken as reported in that table, and D and trimming were inferred from the DNA itself. Of 140,000 or so clones listed, over 70% were seen once; the top ten hold under 12%. The ends lost 6 bases at V and 7 bases at J; junction bases unmatched: 14. The germline CDR1 and CDR2 sequences are MNHNY and SVGAGI (reference sequence). The CDR3 has 15 residues.

Sequenced sample: peripheral blood. The V gene is TRBV6-6, the J gene TRBJ1-2; TRBD1 agrees at 7 bases. The clonotype was recovered from a man in his sixties with active or convalescent COVID-19. The CDR3 is CASSQTPNRGGGYTF. CDR3 bases: TGTGCCAGCAGCCAAACACCTAACAGGGGAGGTGGCTACACCTTC.